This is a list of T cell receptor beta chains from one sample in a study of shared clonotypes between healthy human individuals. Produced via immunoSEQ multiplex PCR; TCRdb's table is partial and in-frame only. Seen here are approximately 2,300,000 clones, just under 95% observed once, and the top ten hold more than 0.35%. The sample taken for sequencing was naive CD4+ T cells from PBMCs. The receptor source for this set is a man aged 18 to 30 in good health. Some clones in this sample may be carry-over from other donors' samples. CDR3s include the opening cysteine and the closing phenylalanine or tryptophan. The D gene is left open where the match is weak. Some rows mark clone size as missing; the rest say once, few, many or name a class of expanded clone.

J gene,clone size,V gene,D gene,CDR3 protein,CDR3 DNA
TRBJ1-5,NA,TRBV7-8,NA,CASSLALSRYSNQPQHF,TGTGCCAGCAGCTTAGCGCTTTCACGGTATAGCAATCAGCCCCAGCATTTT
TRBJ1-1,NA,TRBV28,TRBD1,CASRRQGRGTEAFF,TGTGCCAGCAGGAGACAGGGGCGGGGGACTGAAGCTTTCTTT
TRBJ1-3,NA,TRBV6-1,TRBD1,CASREGGTGAFIYSGNTIYF,TGTGCCAGCAGGGAAGGAGGGACAGGGGCTTTCATCTACTCTGGAAACACCATATATTTT
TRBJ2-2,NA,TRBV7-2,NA,CASSFNTGELFF,TGTGCCAGCAGCTTTAACACCGGGGAGCTGTTTTTT
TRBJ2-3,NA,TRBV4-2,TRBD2,CASSQVPGLDISRTDTQYF,TGTGCCAGCAGCCAAGTCCCTGGACTAGATATATCACGCACAGATACGCAGTATTTT
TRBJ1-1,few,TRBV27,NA,CASSFGGGPEAFF,TGTGCCAGCAGTTTTGGCGGGGGACCTGAAGCTTTCTTT
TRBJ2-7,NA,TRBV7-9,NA,CASSSTTNGVHYEQYF,TGTGCCAGCAGCTCAACAACAAACGGAGTCCACTACGAGCAGTACTTC
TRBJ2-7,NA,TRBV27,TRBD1,CASSLSRLGGGYEQYF,TGTGCCAGCAGTTTATCGCGGCTAGGGGGCGGCTACGAGCAGTACTTC
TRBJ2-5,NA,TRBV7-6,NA,CASSLGGATQETQYF,TGTGCCAGCAGCTTAGGGGGGGCCACCCAAGAGACCCAGTACTTC
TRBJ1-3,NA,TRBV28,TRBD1,CASSRQGSGNTIYF,TGTGCCAGCAGTCGACAGGGCTCCGGAAACACCATATATTTT
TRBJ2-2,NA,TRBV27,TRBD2,CASSLLRGLAFVTGELFF,TGTGCCAGCAGTTTATTAAGGGGACTAGCGTTCGTGACCGGGGAGCTGTTTTTT
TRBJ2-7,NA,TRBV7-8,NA,CASSLVGKVSYEQYF,TGTGCCAGCAGCTTAGTGGGAAAAGTGAGTTACGAGCAGTACTTC
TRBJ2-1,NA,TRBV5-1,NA,CASSYGHYNEEQFF,TGCGCCAGCAGCTACGGCCATTACAATGAGGAGCAGTTCTTC
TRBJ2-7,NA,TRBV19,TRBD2,CASSLASGRAYEQYF,TGTGCCAGTAGCCTGGCTAGCGGGAGGGCCTACGAGCAGTACTTC
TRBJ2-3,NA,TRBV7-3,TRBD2,CASSVGTSGFVRADTQYF,TGTGCCAGCAGCGTCGGGACTAGCGGGTTCGTAAGAGCAGATACGCAGTATTTT
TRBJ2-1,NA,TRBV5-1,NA,CASSLVGSNEQFF,TGCGCCAGCAGCTTGGTCGGGTCCAATGAGCAGTTCTTC
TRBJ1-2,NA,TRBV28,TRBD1,CASSPDPGGLANYGYTF,TGTGCCAGCAGTCCAGATCCAGGGGGGCTAGCTAACTATGGCTACACCTTC
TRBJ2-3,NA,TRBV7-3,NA,CASSGRAFTDTQYF,TGTGCCAGCAGCGGAAGGGCCTTCACAGATACGCAGTATTTT
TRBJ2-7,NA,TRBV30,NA,CAWSVNTYEQYF,TGTGCCTGGAGTGTAAATACCTACGAGCAGTACTTC